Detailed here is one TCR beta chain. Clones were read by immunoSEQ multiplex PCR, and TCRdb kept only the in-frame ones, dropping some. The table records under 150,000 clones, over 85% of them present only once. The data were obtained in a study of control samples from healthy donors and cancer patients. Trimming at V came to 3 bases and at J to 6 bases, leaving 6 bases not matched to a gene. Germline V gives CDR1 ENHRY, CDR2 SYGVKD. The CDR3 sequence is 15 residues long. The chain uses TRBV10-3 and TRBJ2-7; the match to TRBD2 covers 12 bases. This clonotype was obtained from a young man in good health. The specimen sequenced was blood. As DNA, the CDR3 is TGTGCCATCAGTGAAGAGGGACTAGCGGGTGGCGAGCAGTACGTC. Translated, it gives CAISEEGLAGGEQYV.